These 4 T cell receptor beta chains came from one sample sequenced in a study of molecular identifiers for immune sequencing clone quantification. TCRdb called the PCR reads again in MiXCR, with one record for every CDR3 protein. Of roughly 93,000 distinct CDR3 sequences in the sample, around a quarter are singletons; the top ten hold about 0.8%. The sequencing input was naive CD8+ T cells from blood, with Jurkat cell RNA spiked in. Subset noted: FACS-sorted CD8+CD4-CCR7+CD45RA+ naive T cells. The source of these receptors is a human donor in good health. Some libraries in this study had Jurkat cell RNA spiked in.

In the case of this clonotype: A much larger clone differs from this one at a single base, so this may be a read error. V gene TRBV27 combines with J gene TRBJ2-7, with D tentatively TRBD1 or TRBD2 (5 bases each). The germline CDR1 and CDR2 sequences are MNHEY and SMNVEV (reference sequence). The CDR3 totals 13 residues. The CDR3 DNA follows: TGTGTCAGCACCGGGACCCGGGGATACGAGCAGTACTTC. Translated, it gives CVSTGTRGYEQYF.

This clonotype was observed many times. The chain joins TRBV7-9 to TRBJ2-5; 10 bases align to TRBD2. Germline-derived CDR1 and CDR2 are SEHNR and FQNEAQ (reference sequence). Trimming cost V 5 bases and J 5 bases; bases outside gene matches: 2. The length of the CDR3 is 13 residues. In DNA, the CDR3 is TGTGCCAGCAGCCCGACTAGCGGGGAGACCCAGTACTTC. This codes for CASSPTSGETQYF.

This clonotype was detected a few times. This may be a read error: a much more frequent sequence differs by one nucleotide. The J gene is TRBJ2-7, the V gene TRBV5-6, with D possibly TRBD2 on 5 matching bases. Germline CDR1 is SGHDT and CDR2 is YYEEEE. CDR3 length: 13 residues. CDR3 sequence reads: CAGSLRGSYEQYF. The CDR3 bases are TGTGCCGGCAGCCTCCGAGGGTCCTACGAGCAGTACTTC.

This clonotype was recorded many times. The V and J genes are TRBV7-9 and TRBJ1-5; D gene ambiguous. The CDR3 consists of 15 residues. Germline V gene lookup returns CDR1 SEHNR and CDR2 FQNEAQ (reference sequence). The V end lost 1 base, the J end lost 4 bases, and 11 bases lay between the germline ends. The CDR3 DNA follows: TGTGCCAGCAGCTTAGACATCCACCCTAATCAGCCCCAGCATTTT. This translates into CASSLDIHPNQPQHF.